This T cell receptor (beta chain) stems from a study of lymphopenia after photon versus proton radiotherapy. Study findings and constraints: Survival link was tested only in deceased patients; proton benefit remains a possibility. Photon-treated patients lost naive T cells and TCR diversity; proton-treated stayed stable.

Generated by immunoSEQ multiplex PCR, the TCRdb table keeps only in-frame clones and is missing some. The table records 60,000 or so clones, roughly 86% of them present only once. The CDR3 consists of 15 residues. V trimming: 0 bases; J trimming: 8 bases; junction bases outside the gene matches: 9. CDR1 is MGHRA, CDR2 YSYEKL, per germline. A word on this clone: Its antigen is undetermined.

Sequenced material: peripheral blood, taken from a patient treated with photon-based radiotherapy. The clonotype was recovered from a man between 40 and 49 years old with gastric cancer. The chain uses TRBV4-1 and TRBJ1-2, with TRBD1 identical over 7 bases. CDR3 sequence reads: CASSQEGTGAFGYTF. The CDR3 DNA sequence: TGCGCCAGCAGCCAAGAGGGTACAGGGGCTTTCGGCTACACCTTC.